This TCR beta chain was captured by sequencing in a study of blood T cell repertoires in COVID-19. For the study at large: Italy, Spain and the United States were the sources of the convalescent and acute COVID-19 samples.

The authors' processing: Amplification of reference gene primers was used by the study to estimate nucleated cell counts. Produced via immunoSEQ multiplex PCR; TCRdb's table is partial and in-frame only. V and J calls and clone size are copied from that table; D and trimming were computed from the DNA. Of roughly 66,000 clones in the sample, 82% were seen once. The TCR was taken from a man in his 60s with acute or convalescent COVID-19. The sequenced material came from peripheral blood.

CDR3 in DNA: TGTGCCAGCAGCTTAAGGTTTAAGGCGGATGGCTACACCTTC. As protein: CASSLRFKADGYTF. This chain uses TRBV7-2 with TRBJ1-2, with D unresolved. Trimming shortened V by 2 bases and J by 6 bases, and 13 bases separated the two germline ends. There are 14 residues in the CDR3. The germline gives CDR1 SGHTA, CDR2 FQGNSA.